The rows below give T cell receptor beta chains drawn from one sample of a study of blood T cell repertoires in COVID-19. The method was immunoSEQ multiplex PCR; TCRdb's version includes in-frame clones alone and lacks a portion of them. Of approximately 390,000 clones listed, nearly 90% are singletons. Material for sequencing was PBMCs or T cells enriched from blood (not recorded which). The receptors shown here come from a woman in her forties with acute COVID-19. Both conserved end residues are part of each CDR3. D genes are given only for firm matches. A clone size is listed for some rows: how often the clone was seen (once, few, many), or a class if it is expanded.

>TRBV5-5|-|TRBJ2-5|-
CASSSETKETQYF
TGTGCCAGCAGCTCCGAAACAAAAGAGACCCAGTACTTC
>TRBV2|few|TRBJ1-2|TRBD1
CASSAIQGGGGYTF
TGTGCCAGCAGTGCCATTCAGGGGGGCGGCGGCTACACCTTC
>TRBV30|-|TRBJ1-5|-
CAWSSRQNQPQHF
TGTGCCTGGAGTTCCCGACAGAATCAGCCCCAGCATTTT
>TRBV7-8|once|TRBJ1-6|TRBD1
CASSRTGIQSPLHF
TGTGCCAGCAGCCGGACAGGGATTCAATCACCCCTCCACTTT
>TRBV7-2|-|TRBJ2-7|-
CASSLTQGHLYEQYF
TGTGCCAGCAGCTTAACCCAAGGACACCTCTACGAGCAGTACTTC
>TRBV30|-|TRBJ1-1|TRBD1
CAWTGGWNTEAFF
TGTGCCTGGACAGGGGGCTGGAACACTGAAGCTTTCTTT
>TRBV30|once|TRBJ2-1|TRBD2
CAWNRLAIGDEQFF
TGTGCCTGGAACCGACTAGCAATTGGGGATGAGCAGTTCTTC
>TRBV6-5|-|TRBJ2-3|-
CASSYSTARRTDTQYF
TGTGCCAGCAGTTACTCGACCGCCCGGAGGACAGATACGCAGTATTTT
>TRBV14|once|TRBJ1-2|-
CASSQVAGATENGYTF
TGTGCCAGCAGCCAAGTAGCGGGGGCTACGGAAAATGGCTACACCTTC
>TRBV19|many|TRBJ1-1|-
CASSFVTGEAFF
TGTGCCAGTAGTTTTGTCACAGGCGAAGCTTTCTTT
>TRBV19|-|TRBJ2-7|-
CASSARGQEAYEQYF
TGTGCCAGTAGTGCCCGGGGACAAGAAGCGTACGAGCAGTACTTC
>TRBV19|-|TRBJ1-4|TRBD1
CASLDRANEKLFF
TGTGCCAGCTTGGACAGGGCTAATGAAAAACTGTTTTTT
>TRBV5-8|-|TRBJ1-3|TRBD1
CASSSWTGQVIGNTIYF
TGTGCCAGCAGCTCCTGGACAGGGCAGGTTATTGGAAACACCATATATTTT
>TRBV10-3|-|TRBJ2-3|TRBD1
CAISRTGESVSDTQYF
TGTGCCATCAGTCGTACAGGGGAGTCAGTATCAGATACGCAGTATTTT
>TRBV6-1|-|TRBJ1-5|-
CASSAGGQPQHF
TGTGCCAGCAGTGCGGGTGGCCAGCCCCAGCATTTT
>TRBV30|-|TRBJ2-1|TRBD2
CAWSINGGAVNEQFF
TGTGCCTGGAGTATAAACGGGGGGGCGGTAAATGAGCAGTTCTTC